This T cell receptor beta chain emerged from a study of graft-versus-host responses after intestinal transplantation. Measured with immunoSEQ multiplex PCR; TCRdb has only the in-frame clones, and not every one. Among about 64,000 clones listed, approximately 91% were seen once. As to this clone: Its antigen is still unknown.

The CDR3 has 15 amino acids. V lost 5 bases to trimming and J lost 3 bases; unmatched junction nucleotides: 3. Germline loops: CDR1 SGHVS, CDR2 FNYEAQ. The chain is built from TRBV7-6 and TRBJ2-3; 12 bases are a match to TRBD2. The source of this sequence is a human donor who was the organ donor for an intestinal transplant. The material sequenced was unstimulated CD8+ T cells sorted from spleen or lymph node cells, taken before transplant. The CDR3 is CASSAGTSGTDTQYF. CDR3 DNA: TGTGCCAGCAGCGCTGGGACTAGCGGGACAGATACGCAGTATTTT.